A single sample gave rise to the 3 T cell receptor beta chains below, sequenced in a study of blood T cell repertoires in COVID-19. The repertoire was sequenced with immunoSEQ multiplex PCR; TCRdb's copy has only in-frame clones and lacks some. The sample has under 80,000 clones; around 86% are singletons. Sequencing was performed on peripheral blood. These receptors all stem from a human donor in a cohort sampled during active COVID-19.

The genes are TRBV9 and TRBJ2-5; possible D gene TRBD2, 5 bases. This CDR3 has 13 amino acids. Germline V CDR1 and CDR2: SGDLS, YYNGEE. Trimming removed 1 base at V and 3 bases at J, with 7 bases between. In nucleotides, the CDR3 is TGTGCCAGCAGCGTACAAGCGGAAGAGACCCAGTACTTC. Encoded protein: CASSVQAEETQYF.

The chain employs TRBV7-9 and TRBJ2-2; 7 nucleotides align to TRBD2. Germline CDR1 reads SEHNR; CDR2 reads FQNEAQ (reference sequence). This CDR3 region has 15 residues. V was pared by 7 bases and J by 4 bases, with 9 bases of the junction left unmatched. The CDR3 nucleotides read TGTGCCAGCACCCTTTCTGGGGGGGGCACCGGGGAGCTGTTTTTT. Protein product: CASTLSGGGTGELFF. Complete variable domain (other parts from reference TRBV7-9 and TRBJ2-2): DTGVSQNPRHKITKRGQNVTFRCDPISEHNRLYWYRQTLGQGPEFLTYFQNEAQLEKSRLLSDRFSAERPKGSFSTLEIQRTEQGDSAMYLCASTLSGGGTGELFFGEGSRLTVL.

This chain links TRBV7-2 with TRBJ2-5; D gene uncertain. Germline V gene data show CDR1 as SGHTA and CDR2 as FQGNSA. V was pared by 1 base and J by 2 bases, with 5 bases between. The CDR3 is 13 residues long. In nucleotides, the CDR3 is TGTGCCAGCAGCTTAGTACATCAAGAGACCCAGTACTTC. This sequence encodes CASSLVHQETQYF.